The rows below give T cell receptor beta chains drawn from one sample of a study of CD8 T cells in ankylosing spondylitis. From the 5' RACE reads, TCRdb called clonotypes with MiXCR, one entry per CDR3 protein. The sample has around 890,000 distinct CDR3 sequences, approximately 10% seen once; the top ten hold under 0.6%. The specimen sequenced was blood, either unsorted or a sorted T cell fraction (not recorded which). Source of these receptors: a male donor with ankylosing spondylitis. Each CDR3 is given with its conserved first and last residue. Each record gives: J gene, clone size, V gene, D gene, CDR3 DNA, CDR3 protein. A D gene is named only where the DNA matches it firmly. Rows may omit the clone size; those that give it use once, few, many or a size class.

J: TRBJ2-2
size: few
V: TRBV11-2
D: TRBD2
DNA: TGTGCCAGCAGCCACCTTCTCCCGGGCGGGGGTTACACCGGGGAGCTGTTTTTT
CDR3: CASSHLLPGGGYTGELFF

J: TRBJ2-1
size: .
V: TRBV4-2
D: TRBD2
DNA: TGTGCCAGCAGCCGAGGCGGGACTAGCGGGTACAATGAGCAGTTCTTC
CDR3: CASSRGGTSGYNEQFF

J: TRBJ2-7
size: many
V: TRBV24-1
D: TRBD2
DNA: TGTGCCACCAGAGGACTAGCCCGTTACGAGCAGTACTTC
CDR3: CATRGLARYEQYF

J: TRBJ1-2
size: many
V: TRBV6-5
D: .
DNA: TGTGCCAGCAGGGGCACTTCTTATGGCTACACCTTC
CDR3: CASRGTSYGYTF

J: TRBJ2-1
size: few
V: TRBV6-5
D: .
DNA: TGTGCCAGCAGTTATATCCAGAGGTCGATCAATGAGCAGTTCTTC
CDR3: CASSYIQRSINEQFF

J: TRBJ2-1
size: few
V: TRBV20-1
D: TRBD2
DNA: TGCAGTGCTCCCGAGGTAGCGGGAGTAGATCGGCAGTTCTTC
CDR3: CSAPEVAGVDRQFF

J: TRBJ1-1
size: many
V: TRBV5-1
D: TRBD1
DNA: TGCGCCAGCAGATTATTTGGACAGGGTGTCGAAGCTTTCTTT
CDR3: CASRLFGQGVEAFF

J: TRBJ2-6
size: many
V: TRBV20-1
D: .
DNA: TGCAGTGCTAGAGTGGAAGGGGTGCCTGGGGCCAACGTCCTGACTTTC
CDR3: CSARVEGVPGANVLTF

J: TRBJ2-5
size: many
V: TRBV28
D: .
DNA: TGTGCCAGCAGTTTGGAGGGGTACCAAGAGACCCAGTACTTC
CDR3: CASSLEGYQETQYF

J: TRBJ2-1
size: .
V: TRBV11-2
D: TRBD1
DNA: TGTGCCAGCAGCTTCCCCCCGGGTGGACAGGGGACCTACAATGAGCAGTTCTTC
CDR3: CASSFPPGGQGTYNEQFF

J: TRBJ1-4
size: .
V: TRBV18
D: .
DNA: TGTGCCAGCTCATCAACCGGACCGGGTGAAAAACTGTTTTTT
CDR3: CASSSTGPGEKLFF

J: TRBJ2-3
size: few
V: TRBV7-2
D: .
DNA: TGTGCCAGCAGCCCTCAATCTAGCACAGATACGCAGTATTTT
CDR3: CASSPQSSTDTQYF

J: TRBJ2-7
size: few
V: TRBV20-1
D: TRBD2
DNA: TGCAGTGCGCACCGACTAGCGGGGTGGGCCGAGCAGTACTTC
CDR3: CSAHRLAGWAEQYF

J: TRBJ2-7
size: few
V: TRBV6-1
D: TRBD2
DNA: TGTGCCAGCAGACCGAGCGGGAGGGCCCTCTACGAGCAGTACTTC
CDR3: CASRPSGRALYEQYF

J: TRBJ2-1
size: many
V: TRBV7-3
D: TRBD2
DNA: TGTGCCAGCAGCTTAGTAGCGGGGGTTTACAATGAGCAGTTCTTC
CDR3: CASSLVAGVYNEQFF

J: TRBJ1-1
size: many
V: TRBV29-1
D: TRBD1
DNA: TGCAGCGTTGAGAAGACAGGGCGAAAAACTGAAGCTTTCTTT
CDR3: CSVEKTGRKTEAFF

J: TRBJ2-5
size: .
V: TRBV20-1
D: .
DNA: TGCAGTGCCCTACTACCTCTCGGTTATTACCAAGAGACCCAGTACTTC
CDR3: CSALLPLGYYQETQYF

J: TRBJ2-1
size: many
V: TRBV20-1
D: .
DNA: TGCAGTGCTAGAGGGGCGTCACGCTCCTACAATGAGCAGTTCTTC
CDR3: CSARGASRSYNEQFF

J: TRBJ2-7
size: .
V: TRBV4-3
D: .
DNA: TGCGCCAGCAGCTGGGCCGTTTCCTACGAGCAGTACTTC
CDR3: CASSWAVSYEQYF

J: TRBJ1-1
size: many
V: TRBV29-1
D: .
DNA: TGCAGCGTTGGGAGCCGAGGGGACACTGAAGCTTTCTTT
CDR3: CSVGSRGDTEAFF

J: TRBJ1-6
size: many
V: TRBV7-8
D: TRBD1
DNA: TGTGCCAGCGCCTCGGACAGGGGTTCACCCCTCCACTTT
CDR3: CASASDRGSPLHF

J: TRBJ2-3
size: few
V: TRBV6-5
D: TRBD1
DNA: TGTGCCAGCAGCTATTTGACAGGGCTATCAGATACGCAGTATTTT
CDR3: CASSYLTGLSDTQYF

J: TRBJ2-3
size: many
V: TRBV12-3/TRBV12-4
D: TRBD2
DNA: TGTGCCAGCAGTTTAAAGCGGGGGGGCGTGGATACGCAGTATTTT
CDR3: CASSLKRGGVDTQYF

J: TRBJ2-3
size: few
V: TRBV10-3
D: .
DNA: TGTGCCATCAGTGAGAACCAGGCGAGCACAGATACGCAGTATTTT
CDR3: CAISENQASTDTQYF

J: TRBJ2-3
size: .
V: TRBV21-1
D: .
DNA: TGTGCCAGCAGCAAAGAGGTAGGACGCGAAGTTTGGGATACGCAGTATTTT
CDR3: CASSKEVGREVWDTQYF

J: TRBJ1-1
size: .
V: TRBV18
D: .
DNA: TGTGCCAGCTCACCATTTACAGGAACAGGGGAAGCTTTCTTT
CDR3: CASSPFTGTGEAFF

J: TRBJ2-3
size: .
V: TRBV11-2
D: .
DNA: TGTGCCAGCAGCTCCCTTAGAGGCGCCGGCACAGATACGCAGTATTTT
CDR3: CASSSLRGAGTDTQYF

J: TRBJ2-5
size: .
V: TRBV7-9
D: TRBD1
DNA: TGTGCCAGCAGCTTACTGGCAGGGGGCGTGTTGGAGACCCAGTACTTC
CDR3: CASSLLAGGVLETQYF

J: TRBJ2-1
size: few
V: TRBV20-1
D: .
DNA: TGCAGTGCTCCCGGCAGGGGTATTCATGAGCAGTTCTTC
CDR3: CSAPGRGIHEQFF

J: TRBJ1-4
size: many
V: TRBV20-1
D: .
DNA: TGCAGTGCTAGAGTGGCAGGATATGAAAAACTGTTTTTT
CDR3: CSARVAGYEKLFF

J: TRBJ1-5
size: .
V: TRBV6-1
D: .
DNA: TGTGCCAGTCGAACGGATTATAGCAATCAGCCCCAGCATTTT
CDR3: CASRTDYSNQPQHF

J: TRBJ2-5
size: many
V: TRBV7-2
D: .
DNA: TGTGCCAGCAGCTTAGCGCGGGGACTAGAGACCCAGTACTTC
CDR3: CASSLARGLETQYF

J: TRBJ2-3
size: .
V: TRBV7-3
D: .
DNA: TGTGCCAGCAGCTTATGGGGGCCCCCGACAGATACGCAGTATTTT
CDR3: CASSLWGPPTDTQYF

J: TRBJ2-7
size: many
V: TRBV5-1
D: TRBD1
DNA: TGCGCCAGCAGCATTCGACAGGGCTACGAGCAGTACTTC
CDR3: CASSIRQGYEQYF

J: TRBJ1-3
size: .
V: TRBV7-6
D: .
DNA: TGTGCCAGCAGCTTATTCCCCACAGGGTCCCTCTCTGGAAACACCATATATTTT
CDR3: CASSLFPTGSLSGNTIYF

J: TRBJ2-5
size: few
V: TRBV4-3
D: .
DNA: TGCGCCAGCAGCCCGAGAGGGGTGGCCCAAGAGACCCAGTACTTC
CDR3: CASSPRGVAQETQYF

J: TRBJ1-1
size: many
V: TRBV20-1
D: .
DNA: TGCAGTGCTAGAGATATGCGGACTGAAGCTTTCTTT
CDR3: CSARDMRTEAFF

J: TRBJ2-1
size: many
V: TRBV12-3/TRBV12-4
D: .
DNA: TGTGCCAGCCGAGCGGCACCTTACAATGAGCAGTTCTTC
CDR3: CASRAAPYNEQFF

J: TRBJ2-2
size: many
V: TRBV7-9
D: .
DNA: TGTGCCAGCAGCCGAAATCTAGGCGGGGAGCTGTTTTTT
CDR3: CASSRNLGGELFF

J: TRBJ2-1
size: .
V: TRBV5-1
D: .
DNA: TGCGCCAGCAGCTTCTTCCAGATCCGCGGCAATGAGCAGTTCTTC
CDR3: CASSFFQIRGNEQFF

J: TRBJ2-1
size: few
V: TRBV5-5
D: .
DNA: TGTGCCAGCAGCATCCTAGCGACAGGGCATGAGCAGTTCTTC
CDR3: CASSILATGHEQFF

J: TRBJ2-7
size: .
V: TRBV5-1
D: .
DNA: TGCGCCAGCAGCTTGGCCGGGCCACTGACCTACGAGCAGTACTTC
CDR3: CASSLAGPLTYEQYF

J: TRBJ2-3
size: many
V: TRBV11-2
D: TRBD2
DNA: TGTGCCAGCAGCCCCAGCGGGGCCACAGATACGCAGTATTTT
CDR3: CASSPSGATDTQYF

J: TRBJ1-6
size: .
V: TRBV10-3
D: .
DNA: TGTGCCATCAGTGGGACCGACAGCTCCTATAATTCACCCCTCCACTTT
CDR3: CAISGTDSSYNSPLHF